These T cell receptor beta chains were read from a single sample in a study of OX40 agonist ivuxolimab in advanced cancers. The table came from immunoSEQ multiplex PCR; TCRdb's copy has only in-frame clones and leaves some out. The table records fewer than 85,000 clones, roughly 85% of them present only once. The sequences come from CD4+ or CD8+ T cells sorted from blood, collected in a trial of the OX40 agonist ivuxolimab. The receptors shown here come from an adult with an advanced solid tumor such as melanoma, head and neck, liver or kidney cancer. The CDR3 runs from the conserved cysteine through the conserved F or W. D genes are given only for firm matches. Expanded clones get a size class; other rows say once, few or many, or leave the size out.

v_gene: TRBV4-3
d_gene: .
j_gene: TRBJ2-6
len: 16
abundance: few
CDR3aa: CASSQDTTGGANVLTF
CDR3nt: TGCGCCAGCAGCCAAGATACGACCGGTGGGGCCAACGTCCTGACTTTC

v_gene: TRBV6-1
d_gene: .
j_gene: TRBJ1-5
len: 14
abundance: .
CDR3aa: CASYGGQSNQPQHF
CDR3nt: TGTGCCTCCTACGGGGGGCAGAGCAATCAGCCCCAGCATTTT

v_gene: TRBV11-3
d_gene: .
j_gene: TRBJ2-5
len: 13
abundance: .
CDR3aa: CASSLVAGSEQYF
CDR3nt: TGTGCCAGCAGCTTAGTAGCTGGGAGTGAGCAGTACTTC

v_gene: TRBV6-1
d_gene: TRBD1
j_gene: TRBJ2-7
len: 15
abundance: .
CDR3aa: CASRLPGQTLREQYF
CDR3nt: TGTGCCAGCAGGCTGCCGGGACAGACTCTTCGAGAGCAGTACTTC

v_gene: TRBV4-3
d_gene: TRBD1
j_gene: TRBJ1-6
len: 16
abundance: .
CDR3aa: CASSQDRGQGNSPLHF
CDR3nt: TGCGCCAGCAGCCAAGATAGGGGACAGGGGAATTCACCCCTCCACTTT

v_gene: TRBV18
d_gene: .
j_gene: TRBJ2-2
len: 16
abundance: .
CDR3aa: CASSPSRAANTGELFF
CDR3nt: TGTGCCAGCTCACCTTCGCGGGCTGCGAACACCGGGGAGCTGTTTTTT

v_gene: TRBV5-1
d_gene: .
j_gene: TRBJ1-6
len: 13
abundance: .
CDR3aa: CASSLETASPLHF
CDR3nt: TGCGCCAGCAGCTTGGAGACAGCTTCACCCCTCCACTTT

v_gene: TRBV9
d_gene: .
j_gene: TRBJ2-3
len: 14
abundance: .
CDR3aa: CASTSGEQTDTQYF
CDR3nt: TGTGCCAGCACCTCAGGAGAGCAGACAGATACGCAGTATTTT

v_gene: TRBV4-1
d_gene: TRBD2
j_gene: TRBJ2-1
len: 17
abundance: .
CDR3aa: CASSPQRLAGGYNEQFF
CDR3nt: TGCGCCAGCAGCCCCCAAAGACTAGCGGGGGGCTACAATGAGCAGTTCTTC

v_gene: TRBV2
d_gene: .
j_gene: TRBJ1-2
len: 13
abundance: .
CDR3aa: CASSESGVSGYTF
CDR3nt: TGTGCCAGCAGTGAATCTGGGGTGAGCGGCTACACCTTC

v_gene: TRBV6-5
d_gene: .
j_gene: TRBJ1-5
len: 12
abundance: few
CDR3aa: CASKTGNQPQHF
CDR3nt: TGTGCCAGCAAAACAGGGAATCAGCCCCAGCATTTT

v_gene: TRBV2
d_gene: TRBD1
j_gene: TRBJ2-7
len: 15
abundance: .
CDR3aa: CASSPDRGGPYEQYF
CDR3nt: TGTGCCAGCAGTCCCGACAGGGGTGGCCCCTACGAGCAGTACTTC

v_gene: TRBV2
d_gene: .
j_gene: TRBJ1-1
len: 13
abundance: .
CDR3aa: CASTGEGGTEAFF
CDR3nt: TGTGCCAGCACCGGGGAGGGTGGGACTGAAGCTTTCTTT

v_gene: TRBV7-2
d_gene: .
j_gene: TRBJ1-1
len: 15
abundance: .
CDR3aa: CASSLVGWEDTEAFF
CDR3nt: TGTGCCAGCAGCTTAGTGGGGTGGGAGGACACTGAAGCTTTCTTT

v_gene: TRBV5-6
d_gene: TRBD2
j_gene: TRBJ2-2
len: 15
abundance: once
CDR3aa: CASSGGLADTGELFF
CDR3nt: TGTGCCAGCAGCGGGGGACTAGCGGATACCGGGGAGCTGTTTTTT

v_gene: TRBV14
d_gene: .
j_gene: TRBJ1-4
len: 17
abundance: .
CDR3aa: CASSPRDGGARREKLFF
CDR3nt: TGTGCCAGCAGCCCGAGAGACGGGGGGGCGAGGCGCGAAAAACTGTTTTTT

v_gene: TRBV5-1
d_gene: TRBD2
j_gene: TRBJ2-3
len: 16
abundance: .
CDR3aa: CASSLGPSGGSDTQYF
CDR3nt: TGCGCCAGCAGCTTGGGGCCTAGCGGGGGATCCGATACGCAGTATTTT

v_gene: TRBV6-5
d_gene: TRBD1
j_gene: TRBJ2-7
len: 15
abundance: .
CDR3aa: CASTRGGQGSYEQYF
CDR3nt: TGTGCCAGCACCCGCGGCGGACAGGGTTCCTACGAGCAGTACTTC

v_gene: TRBV5-1
d_gene: TRBD1
j_gene: TRBJ1-2
len: 14
abundance: .
CDR3aa: CASSLAGQGEGYTF
CDR3nt: TGCGCCAGCAGCTTGGCGGGACAGGGAGAAGGCTACACCTTC

v_gene: TRBV4-1
d_gene: TRBD1
j_gene: TRBJ1-2
len: 17
abundance: .
CDR3aa: CASSQVTRGQGIFRYTF
CDR3nt: TGCGCCAGCAGCCAAGTTACTCGCGGACAGGGAATCTTTCGCTACACCTTC

v_gene: TRBV9
d_gene: .
j_gene: TRBJ2-5
len: 15
abundance: .
CDR3aa: CASSVAPHNQETQYF
CDR3nt: TGTGCCAGCAGCGTAGCCCCCCATAACCAAGAGACCCAGTACTTC

v_gene: TRBV28
d_gene: .
j_gene: TRBJ2-5
len: 11
abundance: .
CDR3aa: CASSLWGTQYF
CDR3nt: TGTGCCAGCAGTTTGTGGGGAACCCAGTACTTC

v_gene: TRBV6-6
d_gene: .
j_gene: TRBJ1-2
len: 16
abundance: .
CDR3aa: CASSYVAGGTNYGYTF
CDR3nt: TGTGCCAGCAGTTACGTCGCAGGTGGGACTAACTATGGCTACACCTTC

v_gene: TRBV28
d_gene: .
j_gene: TRBJ2-5
len: 12
abundance: .
CDR3aa: CASSQNTETQYF
CDR3nt: TGTGCCAGCAGCCAGAATACGGAGACCCAGTACTTC

v_gene: TRBV4-1
d_gene: .
j_gene: TRBJ1-1
len: 14
abundance: .
CDR3aa: CASSQAWQGTEAFF
CDR3nt: TGCGCCAGCAGCCAGGCCTGGCAGGGAACTGAAGCTTTCTTT

v_gene: TRBV2
d_gene: .
j_gene: TRBJ2-4
len: 11
abundance: once
CDR3aa: CASNYQNIQYF
CDR3nt: TGTGCCAGCAATTACCAAAACATTCAGTACTTC

v_gene: TRBV28
d_gene: .
j_gene: TRBJ1-5
len: 14
abundance: .
CDR3aa: CASSGRRGGQPQHF
CDR3nt: TGTGCCAGCAGTGGACGGAGGGGCGGGCAGCCCCAGCATTTT

v_gene: TRBV10-3
d_gene: .
j_gene: TRBJ1-5
len: 14
abundance: few
CDR3aa: CAISETTVNQPQHF
CDR3nt: TGTGCCATCAGTGAGACGACGGTGAATCAGCCCCAGCATTTT

v_gene: TRBV6-1
d_gene: .
j_gene: TRBJ1-6
len: 15
abundance: .
CDR3aa: CASNQQSSYNSPLHF
CDR3nt: TGTGCCAGCAACCAACAGAGCTCCTATAATTCACCCCTCCACTTT

v_gene: TRBV19
d_gene: TRBD1
j_gene: TRBJ2-7
len: 14
abundance: .
CDR3aa: CASSTHRGSYEQYF
CDR3nt: TGTGCCAGTAGTACCCACAGGGGTTCCTACGAGCAGTACTTC

v_gene: TRBV7-6
d_gene: .
j_gene: TRBJ2-5
len: 15
abundance: .
CDR3aa: CASSRAGEVRETQYF
CDR3nt: TGTGCCAGCAGCCGCGCAGGGGAGGTTCGAGAGACCCAGTACTTC

v_gene: TRBV18
d_gene: TRBD1
j_gene: TRBJ1-2
len: 17
abundance: .
CDR3aa: CASSPYRDRDPNYGYTF
CDR3nt: TGTGCCAGCTCACCCTACAGAGACAGGGATCCTAACTATGGCTACACCTTC

v_gene: TRBV19
d_gene: TRBD1
j_gene: TRBJ2-5
len: 14
abundance: .
CDR3aa: CASSWRQGQETQYF
CDR3nt: TGTGCCAGTAGTTGGAGACAGGGTCAAGAGACCCAGTACTTC

v_gene: TRBV7-3
d_gene: TRBD1
j_gene: TRBJ2-5
len: 14
abundance: .
CDR3aa: CASSLTGGEETQYF
CDR3nt: TGTGCCAGCAGCCTCACAGGGGGCGAAGAGACCCAGTACTTC

v_gene: TRBV9
d_gene: TRBD1
j_gene: TRBJ1-2
len: 14
abundance: .
CDR3aa: CASSSGQGRVGYTF
CDR3nt: TGTGCCAGCAGCTCCGGACAGGGGCGCGTGGGCTACACCTTC

v_gene: TRBV11-2
d_gene: .
j_gene: TRBJ2-7
len: 16
abundance: .
CDR3aa: CASSPISRRSEYEQYF
CDR3nt: TGTGCCAGCAGCCCAATTTCACGTAGGTCCGAGTACGAGCAGTACTTC

v_gene: TRBV14
d_gene: .
j_gene: TRBJ1-5
len: 13
abundance: few
CDR3aa: CASSRNGDQPQHF
CDR3nt: TGTGCCAGCAGCCGCAACGGGGATCAGCCCCAGCATTTT

v_gene: TRBV6-5
d_gene: .
j_gene: TRBJ1-2
len: 14
abundance: once
CDR3aa: CASSYSGGDYGYTF
CDR3nt: TGTGCCAGCAGTTACTCGGGGGGGGACTATGGCTACACCTTC

v_gene: TRBV15
d_gene: TRBD1
j_gene: TRBJ2-7
len: 16
abundance: .
CDR3aa: CATSRSTGPLSYEQYF
CDR3nt: TGTGCCACCAGCAGATCGACAGGGCCCCTCTCCTACGAGCAGTACTTC

v_gene: TRBV5-4
d_gene: .
j_gene: TRBJ1-2
len: 12
abundance: once
CDR3aa: CASSRDRDGYTF
CDR3nt: TGTGCCAGCAGCAGGGACCGGGATGGCTACACCTTC